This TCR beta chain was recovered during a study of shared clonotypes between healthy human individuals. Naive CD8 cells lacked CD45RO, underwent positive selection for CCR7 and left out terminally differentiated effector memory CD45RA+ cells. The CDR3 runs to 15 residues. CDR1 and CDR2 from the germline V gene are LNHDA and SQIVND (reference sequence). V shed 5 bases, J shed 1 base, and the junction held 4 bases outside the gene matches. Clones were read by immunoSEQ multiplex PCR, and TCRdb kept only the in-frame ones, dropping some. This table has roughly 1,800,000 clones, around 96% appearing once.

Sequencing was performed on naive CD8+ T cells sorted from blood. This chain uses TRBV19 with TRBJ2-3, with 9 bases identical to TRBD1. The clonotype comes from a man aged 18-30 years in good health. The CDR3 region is CASSPRTGGTDTQYF. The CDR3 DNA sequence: TGTGCCAGTAGTCCCCGGACAGGGGGCACAGATACGCAGTATTTT.